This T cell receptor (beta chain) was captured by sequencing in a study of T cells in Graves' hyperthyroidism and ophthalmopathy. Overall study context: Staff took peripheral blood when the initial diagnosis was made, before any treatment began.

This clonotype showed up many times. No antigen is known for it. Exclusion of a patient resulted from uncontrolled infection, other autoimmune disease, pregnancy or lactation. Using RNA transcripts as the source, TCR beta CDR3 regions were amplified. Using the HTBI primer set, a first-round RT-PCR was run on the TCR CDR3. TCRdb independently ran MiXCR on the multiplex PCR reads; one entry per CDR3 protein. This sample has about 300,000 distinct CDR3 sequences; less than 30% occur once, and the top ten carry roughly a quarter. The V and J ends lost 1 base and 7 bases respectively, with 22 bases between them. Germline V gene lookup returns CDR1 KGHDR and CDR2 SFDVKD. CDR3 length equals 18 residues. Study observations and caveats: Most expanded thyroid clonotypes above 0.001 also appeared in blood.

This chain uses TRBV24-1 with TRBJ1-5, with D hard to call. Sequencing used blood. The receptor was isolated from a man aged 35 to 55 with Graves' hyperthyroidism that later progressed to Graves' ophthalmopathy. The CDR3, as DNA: TGTGCCACCAGTGATTTTCTGACCTTGTTGCCAGTCATCCAGCCCCAGCATTTT. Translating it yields CATSDFLTLLPVIQPQHF.